The entry below gives a single TCR beta chain sequence along with its context. The antigen is not known. Donors included only healthy HIV-negative adults lacking recent acute infections or vaccinations. A CD45RA+ naive subset and a CD45RA-negative memory subset were split from CD4+ cells. This CDR3 spans 16 amino acids. V lost 4 bases and J 1 base, leaving 15 bases between the germline ends. CDR1 is SGHTS, CDR2 YDEGEE, per germline. The entry originates in a study of shared clonotypes between healthy human individuals. The table came from immunoSEQ multiplex PCR; TCRdb's copy has only in-frame clones and leaves some out. The top ten hold under 0.45% of the sample, which has roughly 1,500,000 clones, 98% to 99% seen once. Study-level findings and limits: At large depth, rarefaction still showed sorted-subset sequencing to be incomplete.

Material: naive CD4+ T cells sorted from blood. Noted subset: CD45RA+ positively selected. The TCR sequence derives from a young man in good health. J is TRBJ2-1 and V is TRBV5-8; D is undetermined. The CDR3 sequence: CASSTGLVLSYNEQFF. CDR3 nucleotide sequence: TGTGCCAGCAGCACCGGCCTAGTTCTGTCCTACAATGAGCAGTTCTTC.